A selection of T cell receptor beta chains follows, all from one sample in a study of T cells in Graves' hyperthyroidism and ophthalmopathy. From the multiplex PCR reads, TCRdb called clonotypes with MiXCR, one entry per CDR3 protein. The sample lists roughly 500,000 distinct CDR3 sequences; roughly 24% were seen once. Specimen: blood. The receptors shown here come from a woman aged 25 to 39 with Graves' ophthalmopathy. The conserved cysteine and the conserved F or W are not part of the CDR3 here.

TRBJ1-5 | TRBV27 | ASRDGQYQPQH
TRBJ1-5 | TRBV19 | ASSMGRSGVNQPQH
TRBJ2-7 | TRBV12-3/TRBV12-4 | ASSPDASYEQY
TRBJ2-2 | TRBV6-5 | ASSYGQGPAGELF
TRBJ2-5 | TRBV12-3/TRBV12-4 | ASSLGSGVGETQY
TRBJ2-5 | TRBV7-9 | ASSFPTSGPQETQY
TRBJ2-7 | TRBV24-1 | ATSDSGTKPYEQY
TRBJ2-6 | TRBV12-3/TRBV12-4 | ATRQGAGANVLT
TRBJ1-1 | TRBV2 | ASRGGTANTEAF
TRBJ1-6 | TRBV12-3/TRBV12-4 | ASRPRNNSPLH
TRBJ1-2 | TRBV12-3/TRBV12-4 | ASSPQSSLNYGYT
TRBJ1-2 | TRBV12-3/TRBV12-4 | ASSGTWNYGYT
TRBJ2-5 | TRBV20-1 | SARDGGQETQY
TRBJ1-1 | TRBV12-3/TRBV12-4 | ASSLRTGVLATEAF
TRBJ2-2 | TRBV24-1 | ATSEDRDTGELF
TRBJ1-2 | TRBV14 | ASSQDPYTGDGYT
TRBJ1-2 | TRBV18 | ASSPGIQGEGYGYT
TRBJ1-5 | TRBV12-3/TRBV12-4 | ASSLGGQNNQPQH
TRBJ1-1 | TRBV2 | ASSEVKDRMNTEAF
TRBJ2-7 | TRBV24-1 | ATSVHRGLTYEQY
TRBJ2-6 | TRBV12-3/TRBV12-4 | ASSLSSGANVLT
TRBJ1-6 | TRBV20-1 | SARPFDRSKPLH
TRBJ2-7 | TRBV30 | AWSVQYEQY
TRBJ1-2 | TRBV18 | ASSPGQGGANYGYT
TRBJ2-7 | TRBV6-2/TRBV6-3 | ASSYSIGAEPYEQY
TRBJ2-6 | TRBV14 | ARPNLGEVVTGANVLT
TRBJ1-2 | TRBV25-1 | ASSEYRGDGYT
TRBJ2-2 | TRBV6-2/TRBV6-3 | ASRPGRNTGELF
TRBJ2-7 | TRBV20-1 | SAPGLAVNTSSYEQY
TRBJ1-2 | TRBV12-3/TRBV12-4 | ASSGQGGLSYGYT
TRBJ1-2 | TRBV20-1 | SAPDRWGYGYT
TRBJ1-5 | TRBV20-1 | SARSGTELDGPQH
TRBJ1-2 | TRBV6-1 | ASRKDTGYYGYT
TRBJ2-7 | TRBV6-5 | ASNPESGTYEQY
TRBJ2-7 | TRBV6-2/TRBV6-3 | ASSRVVQRGQY
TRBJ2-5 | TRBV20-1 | SASTSQETQY
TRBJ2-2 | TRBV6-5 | ASSYRTANTGELF
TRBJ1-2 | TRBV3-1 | ASSQPGYGYT
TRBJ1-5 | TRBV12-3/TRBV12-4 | ASSAGTQPQH
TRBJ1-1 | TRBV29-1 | SVAIPWDGMNTEAF
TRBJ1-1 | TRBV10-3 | AISRGQANTEAF
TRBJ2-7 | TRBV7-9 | ASSSNRAYEQY
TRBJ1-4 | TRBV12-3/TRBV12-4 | ASRNNREAEKLF